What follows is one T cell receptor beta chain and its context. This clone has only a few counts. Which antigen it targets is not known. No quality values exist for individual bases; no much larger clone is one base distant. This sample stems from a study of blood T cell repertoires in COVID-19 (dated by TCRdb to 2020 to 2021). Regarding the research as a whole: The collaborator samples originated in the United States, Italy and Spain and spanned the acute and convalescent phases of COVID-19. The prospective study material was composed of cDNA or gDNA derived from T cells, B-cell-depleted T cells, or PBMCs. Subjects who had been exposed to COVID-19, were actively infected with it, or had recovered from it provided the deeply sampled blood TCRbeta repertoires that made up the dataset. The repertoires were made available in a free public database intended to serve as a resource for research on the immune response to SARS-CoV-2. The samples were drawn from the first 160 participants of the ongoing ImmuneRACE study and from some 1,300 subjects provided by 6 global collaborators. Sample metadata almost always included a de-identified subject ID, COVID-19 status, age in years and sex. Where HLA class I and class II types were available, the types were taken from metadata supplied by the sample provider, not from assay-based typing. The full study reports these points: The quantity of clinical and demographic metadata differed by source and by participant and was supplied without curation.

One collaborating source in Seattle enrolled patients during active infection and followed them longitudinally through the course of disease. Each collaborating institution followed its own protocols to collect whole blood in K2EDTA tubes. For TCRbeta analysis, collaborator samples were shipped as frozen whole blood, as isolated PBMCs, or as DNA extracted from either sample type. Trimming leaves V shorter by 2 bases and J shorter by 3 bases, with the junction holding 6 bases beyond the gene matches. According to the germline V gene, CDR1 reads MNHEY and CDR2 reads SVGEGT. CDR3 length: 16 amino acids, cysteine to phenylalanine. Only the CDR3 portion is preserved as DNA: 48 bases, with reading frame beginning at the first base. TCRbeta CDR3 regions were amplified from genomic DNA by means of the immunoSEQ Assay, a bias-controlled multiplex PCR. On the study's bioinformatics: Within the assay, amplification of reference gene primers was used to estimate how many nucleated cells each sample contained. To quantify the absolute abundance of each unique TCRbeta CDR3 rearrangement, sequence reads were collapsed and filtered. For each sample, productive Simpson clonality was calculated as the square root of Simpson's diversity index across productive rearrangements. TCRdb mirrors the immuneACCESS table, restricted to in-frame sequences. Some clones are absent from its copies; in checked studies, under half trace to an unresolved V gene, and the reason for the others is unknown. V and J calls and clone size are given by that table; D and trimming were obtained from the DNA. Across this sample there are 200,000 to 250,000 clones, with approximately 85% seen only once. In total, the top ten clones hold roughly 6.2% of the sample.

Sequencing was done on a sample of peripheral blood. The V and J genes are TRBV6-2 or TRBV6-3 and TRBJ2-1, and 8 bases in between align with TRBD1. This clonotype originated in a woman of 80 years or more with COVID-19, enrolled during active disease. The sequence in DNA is TGTGCCAGCAGTTACCCGACAGGGGCTATCTACAATGAGCAGTTCTTC. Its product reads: CASSYPTGAIYNEQFF.